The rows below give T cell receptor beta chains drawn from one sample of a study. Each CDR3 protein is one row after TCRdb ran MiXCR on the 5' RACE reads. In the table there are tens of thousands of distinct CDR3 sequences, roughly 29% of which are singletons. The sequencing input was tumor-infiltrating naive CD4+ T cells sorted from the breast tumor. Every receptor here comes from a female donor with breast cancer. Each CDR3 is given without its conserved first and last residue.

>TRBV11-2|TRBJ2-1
ASSLLGLAGNEQF
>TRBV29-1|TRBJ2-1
SVGRVHNEGQF
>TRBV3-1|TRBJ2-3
ASRRTRGLADTQY
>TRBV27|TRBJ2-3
ASSPPSTDTQY
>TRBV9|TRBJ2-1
ASSVARTRGNEQF
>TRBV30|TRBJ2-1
ASEWLGTGLLSNEQF
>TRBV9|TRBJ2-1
ASSASGTSLGNEQF
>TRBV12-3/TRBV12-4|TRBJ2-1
ASSTTGTSAHEQF
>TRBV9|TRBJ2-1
ASSVSSGLGRGNEQF
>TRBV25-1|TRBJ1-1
ASSAHQGGTEAF
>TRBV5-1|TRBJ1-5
ASSPSGNSNQPQH
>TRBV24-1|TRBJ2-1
ATSDQAAASYNEQF
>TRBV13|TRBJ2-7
ASSRLAGGAGDSYEQY
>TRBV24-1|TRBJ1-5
ATSDSGQGGYQPQH
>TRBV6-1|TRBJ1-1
ASSPRTHEAF
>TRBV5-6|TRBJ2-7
ASSTGGWEQY
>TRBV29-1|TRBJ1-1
NVCWGQNTEAF
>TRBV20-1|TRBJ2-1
SAPLGVGDEQF
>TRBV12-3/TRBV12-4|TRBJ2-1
ASSFRSHNEQF
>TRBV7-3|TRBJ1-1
ASSTGVDTEAF
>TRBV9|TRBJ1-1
ASSVVGGMGTEAF
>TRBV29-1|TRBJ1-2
SVDQGMHGYT
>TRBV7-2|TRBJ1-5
ASSLVGGAGNQPQH
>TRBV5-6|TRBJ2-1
ASSWTGLPHNEQF
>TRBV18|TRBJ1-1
ASSPNTGGTEAF
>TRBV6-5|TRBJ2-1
ASSRTRTSGINEQF
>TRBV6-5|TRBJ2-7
ASRLGRGSEQY
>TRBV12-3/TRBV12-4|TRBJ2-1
ASSPELYNEQF
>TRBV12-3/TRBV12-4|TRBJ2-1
ASSLTSGSFNEQF
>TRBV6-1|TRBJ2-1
ASSEDSGSIYNEQF
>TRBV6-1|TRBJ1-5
ASRGSDSNQPQH
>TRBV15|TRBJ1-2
ATSRPPGYGYT
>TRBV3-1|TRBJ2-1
ASSSQLGQGARDEQF
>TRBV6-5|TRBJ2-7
ASSGGVNNEQY
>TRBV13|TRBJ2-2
ASRAGVVANTGELF
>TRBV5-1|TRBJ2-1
ASSLALTSGSSYNEQF
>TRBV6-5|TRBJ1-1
ASRRVQGSTEAF
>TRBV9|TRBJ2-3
ASSVSLAGSTDTQY
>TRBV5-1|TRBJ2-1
ASSLPGTGDNEQF
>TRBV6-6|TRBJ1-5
ASSSLGNSNQPQH
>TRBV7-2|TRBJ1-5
ASSPGGNQPQH
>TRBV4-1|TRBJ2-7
ASSQGGLVSNEQY
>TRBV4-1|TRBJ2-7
ASSQGLAGGAGEQY
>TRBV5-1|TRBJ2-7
ASSLGAGTYEQY
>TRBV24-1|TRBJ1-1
ATRMTGQGTEAF
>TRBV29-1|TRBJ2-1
SATLLAGGPGDEQF
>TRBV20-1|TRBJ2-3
SAREEGTSTDTQY
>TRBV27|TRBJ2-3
ASSLGARLTDTQY
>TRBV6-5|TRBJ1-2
ASSYSYRGHYGYT
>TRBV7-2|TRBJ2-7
ASSLGSGVVYEQY
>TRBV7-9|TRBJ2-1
ARSPDRNEQF
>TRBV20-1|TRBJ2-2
SARPSGRLSGAELF
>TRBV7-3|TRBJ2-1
ASSRTSGGINEQF